The 8 T cell receptor beta chains listed next were all sequenced from one sample in a study of T-cell memory formation after mild COVID-19. TCRdb called the 5' RACE reads again in MiXCR, with one record for every CDR3 protein. The table includes about 320,000 distinct CDR3 sequences, roughly an eighth detected once. Sequenced material: PBMCs or a T cell subset sorted from them (not recorded which). These receptors were obtained from a man aged 18 to 29 who had mild COVID-19 (a few samples of this study predate the infection). Cell type and time point are not known.

The rearrangement uses TRBV5-6 and TRBJ2-5; 7 bases map to TRBD2. The J segment lost 5 bases and the V segment lost 1 base, leaving 8 bases of the junction unmatched. This CDR3 has 15 residues. Germline-derived CDR1 and CDR2 are SGHDT and YYEEEE. The CDR3 loop reads CASSLPREGKETQYF. CDR3 in DNA: TGTGCCAGCAGCTTGCCCAGGGAGGGTAAGGAGACCCAGTACTTC.

Only a few counts were recorded for this clonotype. The J gene is TRBJ1-6, the V gene TRBV7-2; TRBD1 agrees at 9 bases. V shed 7 bases, J shed 9 bases, and the junction held 7 bases outside the gene matches. This CDR3 region has 14 residues. Germline V CDR1 and CDR2: SGHTA, FQGNSA. CDR3 loop: CASNPTGGSSPLHF. In DNA form, the CDR3 reads TGTGCCAGCAACCCGACAGGGGGATCTTCACCCCTCCACTTT.

The chain joins TRBV4-1 to TRBJ1-5; D may be TRBD1 (6 bases). This CDR3 contains 14 residues. Trimming removed 2 bases at V and 1 base at J, with 6 bases between. Per germline, CDR1 MGHRA and CDR2 YSYEKL. Here the CDR3 DNA reads TGCGCCAGCAGCCAACAGGGGAGCAATCAGCCCCAGCATTTT. Its translation: CASSQQGSNQPQHF.

This clonotype was counted a few times. The V and J genes are TRBV18 and TRBJ2-7, with a weak D call TRBD2 (6 bases). This CDR3 contains 16 residues. Looked up from germline, CDR1 is KGHSH and CDR2 is LQKENI. Trimming left V 6 bases short and J 0 bases short, with 18 bases between. This CDR3 reads CASSPLMGLNSYEQYF. The CDR3 DNA is TGTGCCAGCTCTCCGTTGATGGGACTCAACTCCTACGAGCAGTACTTC.

This clonotype has a handful of counts. This chain uses TRBV5-1 with TRBJ2-3; TRBD1 matches 7 bases. The CDR3 extends over 14 amino acids. V lost 0 bases and J lost 7; bases outside the gene matches: 5. CDR1 and CDR2 from the germline V gene are SGHRS and YFSETQ. The CDR3 DNA reads TGCGCCAGCAGCTTGGAAGCAGGGGGACATACGCAGTATTTT. This sequence encodes CASSLEAGGHTQYF.

The chain combines TRBV30 with TRBJ2-3, with 8 bases matching TRBD2. Germline V CDR1 and CDR2: GTSNPN, SVGIG (reference sequence). The CDR3 contains 18 residues. J lost 2 bases, V lost 0 bases, and 13 bases had no gene match. The CDR3 region is CAWSVLVSRRGATDTQYF. Here the CDR3 DNA reads TGTGCCTGGAGTGTACTCGTCTCCAGGCGGGGGGCCACAGATACGCAGTATTTT.

This clonotype has only a few counts. The rearrangement uses TRBV11-2 and TRBJ2-3; maybe TRBD2 (6 bases). In germline, CDR1 is SGHAT, CDR2 FQNNGV. Between the trimmed V and J ends, which lost 2 bases and 7 bases, there was a span of 16 bases. The CDR3 spans 15 residues. The CDR3 loop reads CASSLSQGGKYTQYF. In DNA form, the CDR3 reads TGTGCCAGCAGCTTATCCCAGGGAGGCAAATATACGCAGTATTTT. The variable domain in full, with the rest retrieved from reference TRBV11-2 and TRBJ2-3, is EAGVAQSPRYKIIEKRQSVAFWCNPISGHATLYWYQQILGQGPKLLIQFQNNGVVDDSQLPKDRFSAERLKGVDSTLKIQPAKLEDSAVYLCASSLSQGGKYTQYFGPGTRLTVL.

This clonotype was seen only a few times. V gene TRBV4-1 combines with J gene TRBJ2-7; TRBD2 matches at 7 bases. Germline V gives CDR1 MGHRA, CDR2 YSYEKL. V lost 1 base, J lost 1 base, and 10 bases stayed unmatched. This CDR3 region has 17 residues. The DNA for the CDR3 is TGCGCCAGCAGCCAAGCGAGTACCGGGACTACTTCCTACGAGCAGTACTTC. It codes for CASSQASTGTTSYEQYF.